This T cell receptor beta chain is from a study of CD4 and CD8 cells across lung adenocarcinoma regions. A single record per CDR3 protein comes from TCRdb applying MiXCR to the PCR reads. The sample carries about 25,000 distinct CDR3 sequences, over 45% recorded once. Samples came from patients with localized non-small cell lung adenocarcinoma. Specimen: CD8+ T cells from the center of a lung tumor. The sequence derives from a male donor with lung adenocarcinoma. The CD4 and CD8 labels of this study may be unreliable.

CDR3 sequence reads: CASKGRADTHGYTF. In DNA, the CDR3 is TGTGCCTCCAAGGGAAGGGCGGACACCCATGGCTACACCTTC. The chain couples TRBV10-3 to TRBJ1-2, with D possibly matching TRBD1 (5 bases). This CDR3 has 14 residues. Deletions cut 11 bases from V and 6 bases from J, with 22 bases between. Germline V gene data show CDR1 as ENHRY and CDR2 as SYGVKD.